Each of the 9 T cell receptor beta chains below was sequenced from the same sample in a study of T cell changes during pregnancy in multiple sclerosis. Sequencing was performed with immunoSEQ multiplex PCR; in TCRdb, only in-frame clones are kept and a portion is missing. The sample consists of approximately 130,000 clones, roughly 95% of them appearing once. This material consisted of peripheral blood, taken after pregnancy. The receptors derive from a female donor with multiple sclerosis, enrolled in a pregnancy study.

The chain carries TRBV27 and TRBJ1-4; D not certain. Trimming cost V 2 bases and J 7 bases, with 8 bases left between them. The CDR3 has 13 amino acids. Germline CDR1 MNHEY, CDR2 SMNVEV (reference sequence). The CDR3: CASSLRGSEKLFF. DNA for the CDR3: TGTGCCAGCAGTTTACGGGGTTCTGAAAAACTGTTTTTT.

This clone came up a few times. The chain recombines TRBV7-2 with TRBJ2-1; 9 bases are a match to TRBD1. This CDR3 spans 15 amino acids. The V and J ends lost 5 bases and 9 bases, in that order; junction bases with no gene match: 11. CDR1 and CDR2 (germline): SGHTA, FQGNSA. The CDR3 DNA reads as TGTGCCAGCAGCCCGCGGACAGGGGAGGCCCTTGAGCAGTTCTTC. Its protein is CASSPRTGEALEQFF.

The V call is TRBV6-6, the J call TRBJ2-5, with 8 bases matching TRBD2. V lost 6 bases, J lost 2 bases, and 2 bases stayed unmatched. The CDR3 covers 13 residues. Germline CDR1 and CDR2: MNHNY and SVGAGI (reference sequence). CDR3 DNA: TGTGCCAGCAGGCTAGCGGGTCAAGAGACCCAGTACTTC. It specifies CASRLAGQETQYF.

This clone was counted once. This sequence joins TRBV5-4 and TRBJ2-7, with TRBD2 identical over 7 bases. V lost 2 bases to trimming and J lost 6 bases; unmatched junction nucleotides: 23. Germline loops: CDR1 SGHNT, CDR2 YYREEE (reference sequence). There are 19 residues in the CDR3. The CDR3 region is CASSFGGGPSSFAQGEQYF. The CDR3 DNA reads as TGTGCCAGCAGCTTTGGGGGAGGGCCGTCCTCTTTCGCTCAAGGCGAGCAGTACTTC.

This clone is a singleton in its sample. The rearrangement joins TRBV15 to TRBJ2-1; perhaps TRBD1 as D (6 bases). The CDR3 has 12 residues. V lost 9 bases, J lost 9 bases, and 15 bases lay in between. Looked up from germline, CDR1 is LNHNV and CDR2 is YYDKDF (reference sequence). Here the CDR3 reads CATSLGGVEQFF. The CDR3 DNA follows: TGTGCCACTTCTTTAGGGGGAGTTGAGCAGTTCTTC.

The chain couples TRBV19 to TRBJ1-5; D unclear. Trimming removed 5 bases from V and 6 bases from J, with 14 bases in between. The germline V gene encodes CDR1 LNHDA and CDR2 SQIVND (reference sequence). The CDR3 is 14 amino acids. The CDR3 loop is CASSLGVAGQPQHF. The CDR3 DNA sequence: TGTGCCAGTAGTCTGGGAGTAGCCGGTCAGCCCCAGCATTTT.

The rearrangement uses TRBV4-3 and TRBJ2-1; 11 bases agree with TRBD2. The CDR3 loop spans 16 amino acids. With 0 bases clipped from V and 8 bases from J, the junction kept 6 bases outside the gene matches. The germline gives CDR1 LGHNA, CDR2 YSLEER. As DNA, the CDR3 is TGCGCCAGCAGCCAAGATCCTAGCGGGGGGAGGGATGAGCAGTTCTTC. It codes for CASSQDPSGGRDEQFF.

This rearrangement joins TRBV5-1 to TRBJ2-7; maybe TRBD1 (7 bases). V was pared by 1 base and J by 1 base, with 9 bases between. CDR1 and CDR2 (germline): SGHRS, YFSETQ. The length of the CDR3 is 14 residues. CDR3 region: CASSLSGGSYEQYF. As DNA, the CDR3 is TGCGCCAGCAGCTTGTCAGGGGGGTCCTACGAGCAGTACTTC.

The chain combines TRBV19 with TRBJ2-1, with 16 bases aligning to TRBD2. The CDR3 is 22 amino acids. Germline assignment: CDR1 LNHDA and CDR2 SQIVND (reference sequence). V was pared by 4 bases and J by 3 bases, with 18 bases of the junction left unmatched. This chain's CDR3 is CASSKSPRSGTSGRALYNEQFF. The CDR3, as DNA: TGTGCCAGTAGTAAGTCTCCGAGGTCTGGGACTAGCGGGAGGGCCCTCTACAATGAGCAGTTCTTC.